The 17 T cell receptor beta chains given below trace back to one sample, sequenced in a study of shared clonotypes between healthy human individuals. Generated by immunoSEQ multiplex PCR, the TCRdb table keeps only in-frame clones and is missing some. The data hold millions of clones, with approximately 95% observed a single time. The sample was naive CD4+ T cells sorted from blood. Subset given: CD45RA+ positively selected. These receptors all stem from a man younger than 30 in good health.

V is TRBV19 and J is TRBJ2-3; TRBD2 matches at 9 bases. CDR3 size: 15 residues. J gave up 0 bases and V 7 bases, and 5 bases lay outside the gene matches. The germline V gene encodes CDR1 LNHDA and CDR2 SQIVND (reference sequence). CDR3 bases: TGTGCCAGTACGCTGACTAGCGGCAGCACAGATACGCAGTATTTT. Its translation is CASTLTSGSTDTQYF.

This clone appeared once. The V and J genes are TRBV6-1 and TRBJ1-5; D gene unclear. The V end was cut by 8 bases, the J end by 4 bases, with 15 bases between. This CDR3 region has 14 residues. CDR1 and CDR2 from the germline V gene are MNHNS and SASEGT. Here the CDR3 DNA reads TGTGCCAGCCTCCGACCTGGAACAAATCAGCCCCAGCATTTT. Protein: CASLRPGTNQPQHF.

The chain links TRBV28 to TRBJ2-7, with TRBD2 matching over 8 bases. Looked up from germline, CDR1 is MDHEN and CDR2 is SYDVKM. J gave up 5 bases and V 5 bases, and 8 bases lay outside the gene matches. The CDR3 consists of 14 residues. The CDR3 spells CASSPRGGKDEQYF. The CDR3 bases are TGTGCCAGCAGTCCCCGCGGGGGGAAGGACGAGCAGTACTTC.

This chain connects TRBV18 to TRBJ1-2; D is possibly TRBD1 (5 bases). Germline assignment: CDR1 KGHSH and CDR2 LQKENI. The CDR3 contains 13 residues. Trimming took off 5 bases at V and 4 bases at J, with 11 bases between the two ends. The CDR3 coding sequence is TGTGCCAGCTCAAGAGTCGACAGCTATGGCTACACCTTC. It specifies CASSRVDSYGYTF.

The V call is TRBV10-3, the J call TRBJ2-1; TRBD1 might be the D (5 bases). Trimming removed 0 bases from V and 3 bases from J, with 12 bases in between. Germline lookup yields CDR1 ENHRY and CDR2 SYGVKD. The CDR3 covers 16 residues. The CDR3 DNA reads TGTGCCATCAGTGAGTCTCGCCAGGGAAGCTACAATGAGCAGTTCTTC. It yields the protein CAISESRQGSYNEQFF.

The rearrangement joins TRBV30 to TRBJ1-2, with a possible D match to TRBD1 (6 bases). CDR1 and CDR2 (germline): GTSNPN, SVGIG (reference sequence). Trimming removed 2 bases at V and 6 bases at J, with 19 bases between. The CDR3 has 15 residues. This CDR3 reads CAWSPWTAYGDGYTF. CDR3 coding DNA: TGTGCCTGGAGTCCCTGGACAGCCTACGGCGATGGCTACACCTTC.

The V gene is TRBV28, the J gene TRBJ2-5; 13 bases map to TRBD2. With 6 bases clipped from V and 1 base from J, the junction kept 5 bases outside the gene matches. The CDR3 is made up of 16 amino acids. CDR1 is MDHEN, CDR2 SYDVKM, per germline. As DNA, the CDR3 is TGTGCCAGCAGGTCCGGGACTAGCGGGATCCAAGAGACCCAGTACTTC. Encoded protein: CASRSGTSGIQETQYF. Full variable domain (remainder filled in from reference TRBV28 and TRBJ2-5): DVKVTQSSRYLVKRTGEKVFLECVQDMDHENMFWYRQDPGLGLRLIYFSYDVKMKEKGDIPEGYSVSREKKERFSLILESASTNQTSMYLCASRSGTSGIQETQYFGPGTRLLVL.

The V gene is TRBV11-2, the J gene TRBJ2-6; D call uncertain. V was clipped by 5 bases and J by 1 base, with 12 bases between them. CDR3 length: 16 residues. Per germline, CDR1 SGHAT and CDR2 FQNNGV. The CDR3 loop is CASSPTTSSGANVLTF. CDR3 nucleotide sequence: TGTGCCAGCAGCCCCACGACGTCGTCTGGGGCCAACGTCCTGACTTTC.

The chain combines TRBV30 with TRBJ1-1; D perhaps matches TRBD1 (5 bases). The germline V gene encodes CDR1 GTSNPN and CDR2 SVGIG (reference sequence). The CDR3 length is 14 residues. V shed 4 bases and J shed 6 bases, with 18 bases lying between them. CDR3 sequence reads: CAWMRVKGRAEAFF. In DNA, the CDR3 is TGTGCCTGGATGCGAGTGAAGGGGAGGGCTGAAGCTTTCTTT. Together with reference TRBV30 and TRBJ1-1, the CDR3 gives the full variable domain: SQTIHQWPATLVQPVGSPLSLECTVEGTSNPNLYWYRQAAGRGLQLLFYSVGIGQISSEVPQNLSASRPQDRQFILSSKKLLLSDSGFYLCAWMRVKGRAEAFFGQGTRLTVV.

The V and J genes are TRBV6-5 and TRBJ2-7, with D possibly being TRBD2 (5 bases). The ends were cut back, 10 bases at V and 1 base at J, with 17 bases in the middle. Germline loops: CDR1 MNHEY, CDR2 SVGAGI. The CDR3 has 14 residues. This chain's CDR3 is CATRGLVGSYEQYF. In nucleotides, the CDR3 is TGTGCCACCCGGGGATTGGTCGGGTCCTACGAGCAGTACTTC.

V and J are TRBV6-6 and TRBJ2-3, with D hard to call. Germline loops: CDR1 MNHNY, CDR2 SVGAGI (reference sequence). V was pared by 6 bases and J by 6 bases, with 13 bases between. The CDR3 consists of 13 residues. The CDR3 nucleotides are TGTGCCAGCAGGACGGCCCTAGGTGATACGCAGTATTTT. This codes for CASRTALGDTQYF.

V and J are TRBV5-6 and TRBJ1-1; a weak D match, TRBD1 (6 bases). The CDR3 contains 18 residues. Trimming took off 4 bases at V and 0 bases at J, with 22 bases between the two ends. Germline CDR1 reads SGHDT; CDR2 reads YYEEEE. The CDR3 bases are TGTGCCAGCAGCCCGCGGGGGCCTTCTCCACTGGTGAACACTGAAGCTTTCTTT. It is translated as CASSPRGPSPLVNTEAFF.

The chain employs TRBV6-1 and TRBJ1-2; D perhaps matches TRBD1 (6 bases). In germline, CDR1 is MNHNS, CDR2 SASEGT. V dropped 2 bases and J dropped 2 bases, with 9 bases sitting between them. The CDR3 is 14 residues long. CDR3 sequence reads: CASSEHGQNYGYTF. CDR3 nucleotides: TGTGCCAGCAGTGAACACGGACAGAACTATGGCTACACCTTC.

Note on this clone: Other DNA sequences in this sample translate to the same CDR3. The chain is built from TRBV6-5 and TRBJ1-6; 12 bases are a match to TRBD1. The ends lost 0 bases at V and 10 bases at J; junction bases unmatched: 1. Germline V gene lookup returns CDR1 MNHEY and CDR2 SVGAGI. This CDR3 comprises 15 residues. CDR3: CASSYSGTGGSPLHF. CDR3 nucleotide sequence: TGTGCCAGCAGTTACTCTGGGACAGGGGGCTCACCCCTCCACTTT.

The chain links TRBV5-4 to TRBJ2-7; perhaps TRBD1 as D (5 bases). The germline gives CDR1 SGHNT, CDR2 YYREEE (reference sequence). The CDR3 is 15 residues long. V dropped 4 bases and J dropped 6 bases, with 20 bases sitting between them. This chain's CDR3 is CASSQFGGARGEQYF. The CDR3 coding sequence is TGTGCCAGCAGCCAATTCGGTGGGGCTAGGGGCGAGCAGTACTTC.

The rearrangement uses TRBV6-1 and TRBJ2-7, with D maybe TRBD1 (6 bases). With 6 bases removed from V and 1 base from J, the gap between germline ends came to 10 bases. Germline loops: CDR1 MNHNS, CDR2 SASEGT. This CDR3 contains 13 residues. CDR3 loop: CASRTGKSYEQYF. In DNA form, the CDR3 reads TGTGCCAGCAGAACAGGGAAATCCTACGAGCAGTACTTC.

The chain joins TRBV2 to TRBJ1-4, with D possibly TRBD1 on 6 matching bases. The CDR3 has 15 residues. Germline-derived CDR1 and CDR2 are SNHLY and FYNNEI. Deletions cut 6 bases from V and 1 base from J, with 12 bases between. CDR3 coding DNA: TGTGCCAGCAGGCTCAGGGGAGGAACTAATGAAAAACTGTTTTTT. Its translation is CASRLRGGTNEKLFF. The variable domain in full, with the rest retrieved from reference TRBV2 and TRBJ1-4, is EPEVTQTPSHQVTQMGQEVILRCVPISNHLYFYWYRQILGQKVEFLVSFYNNEISEKSEIFDDQFSVERPDGSNFTLKIRSTKLEDSAMYFCASRLRGGTNEKLFFGSGTQLSVL.